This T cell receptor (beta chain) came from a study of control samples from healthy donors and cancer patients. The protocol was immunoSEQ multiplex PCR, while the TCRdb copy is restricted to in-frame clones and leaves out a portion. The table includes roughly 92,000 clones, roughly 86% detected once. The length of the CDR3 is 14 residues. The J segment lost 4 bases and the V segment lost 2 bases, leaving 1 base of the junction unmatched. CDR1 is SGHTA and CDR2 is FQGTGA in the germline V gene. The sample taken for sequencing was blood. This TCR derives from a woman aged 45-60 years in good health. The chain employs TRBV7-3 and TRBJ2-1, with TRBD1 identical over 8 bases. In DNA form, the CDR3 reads TGTGCCAGCAGCTTACAGGGGGCTTACAATGAGCAGTTCTTC. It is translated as CASSLQGAYNEQFF.